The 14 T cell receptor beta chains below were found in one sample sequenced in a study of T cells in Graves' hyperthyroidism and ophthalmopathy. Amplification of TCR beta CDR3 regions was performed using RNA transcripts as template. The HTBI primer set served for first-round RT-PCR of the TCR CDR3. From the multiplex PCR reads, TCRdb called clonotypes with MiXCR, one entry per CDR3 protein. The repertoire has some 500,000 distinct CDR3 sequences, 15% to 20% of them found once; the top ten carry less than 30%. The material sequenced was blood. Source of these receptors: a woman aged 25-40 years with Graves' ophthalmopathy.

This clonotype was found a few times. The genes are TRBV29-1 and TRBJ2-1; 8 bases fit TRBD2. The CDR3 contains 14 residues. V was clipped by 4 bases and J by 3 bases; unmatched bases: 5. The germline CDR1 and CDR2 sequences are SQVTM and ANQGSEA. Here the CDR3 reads CSVGGTSFYNEQFF. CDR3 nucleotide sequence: TGCAGCGTTGGAGGGACTAGTTTCTACAATGAGCAGTTCTTC.

CDR3 sequence (DNA): TGTGCCAGTAGTATAGTACTAGCGGGAGCGAGCTCCTACAATGAGCAGTTCTTC. This codes for CASSIVLAGASSYNEQFF. V is TRBV19 and J is TRBJ2-1, with TRBD2 matching over 11 bases. Per the germline V gene, CDR1 is LNHDA and CDR2 is SQIVND (reference sequence). The ends lost 1 base at V and 0 bases at J; junction bases unmatched: 5. CDR3 size: 18 residues.

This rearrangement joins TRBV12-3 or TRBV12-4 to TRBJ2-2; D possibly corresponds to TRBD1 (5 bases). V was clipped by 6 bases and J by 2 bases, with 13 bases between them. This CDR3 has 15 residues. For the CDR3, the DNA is TGTGCCAGCAGGGTCTCAGGGCATAACACCGGGGAGCTGTTTTTT. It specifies CASRVSGHNTGELFF.

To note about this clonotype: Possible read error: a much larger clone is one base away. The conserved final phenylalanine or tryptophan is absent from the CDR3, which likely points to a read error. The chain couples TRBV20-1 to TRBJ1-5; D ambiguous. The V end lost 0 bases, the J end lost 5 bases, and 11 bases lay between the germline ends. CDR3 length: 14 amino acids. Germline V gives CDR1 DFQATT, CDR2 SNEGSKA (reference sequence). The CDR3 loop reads CSARDTARDQPQHS. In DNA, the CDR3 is TGCAGTGCTAGAGATACGGCGAGGGATCAGCCCCAGCATTCT.

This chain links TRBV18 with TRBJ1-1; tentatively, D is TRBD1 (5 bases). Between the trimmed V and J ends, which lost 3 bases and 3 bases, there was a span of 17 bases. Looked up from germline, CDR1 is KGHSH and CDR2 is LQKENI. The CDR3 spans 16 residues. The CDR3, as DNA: TGTGCCAGCTCACCGTGGGGGGACCCTGGGGACACTGAAGCTTTCTTT. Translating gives CASSPWGDPGDTEAFF.

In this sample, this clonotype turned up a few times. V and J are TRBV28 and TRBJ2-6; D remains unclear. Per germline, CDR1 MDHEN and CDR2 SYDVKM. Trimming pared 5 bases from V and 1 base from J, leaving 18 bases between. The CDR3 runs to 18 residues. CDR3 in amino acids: CASSLQTFAFSGANVLTF. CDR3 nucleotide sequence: TGTGCCAGCAGTCTTCAGACATTTGCTTTTTCTGGGGCCAACGTCCTGACTTTC. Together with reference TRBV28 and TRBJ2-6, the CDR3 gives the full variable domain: DVKVTQSSRYLVKRTGEKVFLECVQDMDHENMFWYRQDPGLGLRLIYFSYDVKMKEKGDIPEGYSVSREKKERFSLILESASTNQTSMYLCASSLQTFAFSGANVLTFGAGSRLTVL.

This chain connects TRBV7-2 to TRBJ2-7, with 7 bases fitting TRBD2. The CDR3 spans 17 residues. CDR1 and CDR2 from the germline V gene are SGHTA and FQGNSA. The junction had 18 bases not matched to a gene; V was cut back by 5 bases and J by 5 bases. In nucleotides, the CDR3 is TGTGCCAGCAGCCCCCGGGGTAGCGGGTCGGTCGGCCACGAGCAGTACTTC. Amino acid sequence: CASSPRGSGSVGHEQYF.

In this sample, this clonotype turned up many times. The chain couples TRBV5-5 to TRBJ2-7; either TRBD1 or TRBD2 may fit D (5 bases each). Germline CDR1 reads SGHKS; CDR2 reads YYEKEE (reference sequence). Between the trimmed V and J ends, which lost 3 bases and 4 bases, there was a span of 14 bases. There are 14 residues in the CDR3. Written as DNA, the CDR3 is TGTGCCAGCAGCTCCGGGACCACCCCATACGAGCAGTACTTC. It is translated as CASSSGTTPYEQYF.

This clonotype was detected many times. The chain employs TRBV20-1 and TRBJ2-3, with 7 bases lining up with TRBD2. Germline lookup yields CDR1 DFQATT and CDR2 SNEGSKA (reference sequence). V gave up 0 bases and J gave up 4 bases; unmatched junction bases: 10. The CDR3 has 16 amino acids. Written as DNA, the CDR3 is TGCAGTGCTAGAGAAATCGGGAGGATAACCGCAGATACGCAGTATTTT. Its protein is CSAREIGRITADTQYF.

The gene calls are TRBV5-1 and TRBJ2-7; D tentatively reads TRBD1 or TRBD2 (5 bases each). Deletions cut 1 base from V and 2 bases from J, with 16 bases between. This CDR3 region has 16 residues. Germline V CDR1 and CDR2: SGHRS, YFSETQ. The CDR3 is CASSLTGPPGTYEQYF. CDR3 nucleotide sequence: TGCGCCAGCAGCTTGACAGGCCCCCCGGGGACCTACGAGCAGTACTTC. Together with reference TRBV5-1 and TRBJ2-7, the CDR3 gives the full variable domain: KAGVTQTPRYLIKTRGQQVTLSCSPISGHRSVSWYQQTPGQGLQFLFEYFSETQRNKGNFPGRFSGRQFSNSRSEMNVSTLELGDSALYLCASSLTGPPGTYEQYFGPGTRLTVT.

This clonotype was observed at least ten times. The CDR3 DNA is TGTGCCAGCAGCCAGGTGGCGTACCAAGAGACCCAGTACTTC. This translates into CASSQVAYQETQYF. V usage is TRBV7-2 and J usage is TRBJ2-5, with D hard to call. CDR1 is SGHTA, CDR2 FQGNSA, per germline. V dropped 5 bases and J dropped 0 bases, with 10 bases sitting between them. The CDR3 covers 14 residues.

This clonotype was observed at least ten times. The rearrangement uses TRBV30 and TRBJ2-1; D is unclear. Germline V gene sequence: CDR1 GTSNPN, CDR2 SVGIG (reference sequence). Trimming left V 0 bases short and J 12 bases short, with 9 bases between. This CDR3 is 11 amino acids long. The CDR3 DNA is TGTGCCTGGAGTGTACAATCCGCGCAGTTCTTC. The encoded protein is CAWSVQSAQFF.

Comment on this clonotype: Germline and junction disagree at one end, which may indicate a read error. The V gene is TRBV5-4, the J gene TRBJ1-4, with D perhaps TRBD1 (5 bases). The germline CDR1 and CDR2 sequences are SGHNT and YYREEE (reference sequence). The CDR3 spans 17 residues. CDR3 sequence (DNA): TGTGCCAGCAGCTTGGGACTTGAAAAGGGACTTAATGAAGAACTGTTTTTT. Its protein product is CASSLGLEKGLNEELFF.

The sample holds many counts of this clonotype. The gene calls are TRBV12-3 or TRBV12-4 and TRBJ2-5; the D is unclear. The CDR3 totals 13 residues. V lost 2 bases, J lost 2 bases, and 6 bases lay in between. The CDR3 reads CASSLWLQETQYF. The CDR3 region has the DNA TGTGCCAGCAGTTTATGGCTACAAGAGACCCAGTACTTC.